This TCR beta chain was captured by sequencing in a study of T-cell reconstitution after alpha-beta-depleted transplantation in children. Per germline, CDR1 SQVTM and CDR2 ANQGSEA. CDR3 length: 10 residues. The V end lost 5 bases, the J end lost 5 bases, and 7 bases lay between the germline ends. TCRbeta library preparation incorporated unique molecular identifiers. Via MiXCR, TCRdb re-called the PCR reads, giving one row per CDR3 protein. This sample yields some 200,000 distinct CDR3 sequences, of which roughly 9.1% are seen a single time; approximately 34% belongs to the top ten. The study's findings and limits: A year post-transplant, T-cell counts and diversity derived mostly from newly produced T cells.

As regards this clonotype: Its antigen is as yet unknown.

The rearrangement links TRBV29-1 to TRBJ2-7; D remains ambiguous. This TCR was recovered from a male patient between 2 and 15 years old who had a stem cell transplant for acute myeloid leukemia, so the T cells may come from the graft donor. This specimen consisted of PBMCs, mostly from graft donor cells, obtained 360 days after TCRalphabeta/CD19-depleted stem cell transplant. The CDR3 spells CSVLIHEQYF. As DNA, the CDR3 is TGCAGCGTTTTGATCCACGAGCAGTACTTC.